One sample yielded the 13 T cell receptor beta chains listed below, sequenced in a study of blood T cells in healthy people across ages (dated by TCRdb to between 2015 and 2016). Libraries were prepared through 5' RACE. The reads were generated on an Illumina HiSeq 2500. The second PCR ran for about 7 to 11 cycles and used a J-beta primer mix along with a sample-barcoded 5' primer. Through fastp at Q25 and MiXCR, TCRdb rebuilt clones from the public reads, retaining in-frame beta chains. Rows matching on CDR3 protein sequence are summarized as one entry with the most common DNA and genes. For this sample there are over a million distinct CDR3 sequences; almost 60% appear just once. The ten most abundant clones make up 5.5% to 8% of the sample. Material: blood. Receptor source: a young man in good health.

The chain joins TRBV2 to TRBJ1-6, with D unresolved. CDR1 SNHLY and CDR2 FYNNEI come from the germline V gene. V gave up 1 base and J gave up 18 bases, with 7 bases separating them. There are 10 residues in the CDR3. CDR3 sequence reads: CASSEGVAHF. DNA for the CDR3: TGTGCCAGCAGTGAAGGGGTAGCCCACTTT.

The chain links TRBV12-3 or TRBV12-4 to TRBJ1-1; possible D gene TRBD1, 5 bases. This CDR3 region has 15 residues. Trimming removed 3 bases at V and 2 bases at J, with 13 bases between. The CDR3 reads CASSLAQGSNTEAFF. CDR3 DNA: TGTGCCAGCAGTTTGGCTCAGGGATCTAACACTGAAGCTTTCTTT.

V is TRBV20-1 and J is TRBJ2-5; the D is unclear. The germline gives CDR1 DFQATT, CDR2 SNEGSKA (reference sequence). The CDR3 spans 13 residues. Trimming stripped 0 bases from V and 4 bases from J, with 9 bases between. In nucleotides, the CDR3 is TGCAGTGCTAGAGATCGCGGAACAGAGACCCAGTACTTC. As protein: CSARDRGTETQYF.

The chain recombines TRBV6-6 with TRBJ2-5; 7 positions agree with TRBD1. The J call could be wrong; TRBJ2-7 is a better fit for the DNA end. The CDR3 contains 13 residues. Germline loops: CDR1 MNHNY, CDR2 SVGAGI (reference sequence). The CDR3, as DNA: TGTGCCAGCAGAGGGACAGTTGCGTACGAGCAGTACTTC. This gives the protein CASRGTVAYEQYF.

The rearrangement joins TRBV27 to TRBJ2-4; D gene ambiguous. V gave up 4 bases and J gave up 2 bases, with 6 bases separating them. From germline, CDR1 is MNHEY and CDR2 SMNVEV (reference sequence). The CDR3 runs to 13 residues. The DNA of the CDR3 is TGTGCCAGCAGTTCCCAGTCCAAAAACATTCAGTACTTC. It codes for CASSSQSKNIQYF.

This chain connects TRBV4-1 to TRBJ2-5, with D unclear. Per the germline V gene, CDR1 is MGHRA and CDR2 is YSYEKL. This CDR3 is built from 15 residues. Trimming took off 3 bases at V and 2 bases at J, with 13 bases between the two ends. The CDR3 region is CASSQEAETQETQYF. CDR3 coding DNA: TGCGCCAGCAGCCAGGAAGCCGAGACGCAAGAGACCCAGTACTTC.

The genes are TRBV3-1 and TRBJ1-6; unclear D gene. The length of the CDR3 is 14 residues. CDR1 LGHDT and CDR2 YNNKEL come from the germline V gene (reference sequence). The V and J ends lost 4 bases and 6 bases respectively, with 10 bases between them. CDR3 sequence: CASSRSRLNSPLHF. The CDR3 coding sequence is TGTGCCAGCAGCCGTTCACGACTTAATTCACCCCTCCACTTT.

The chain links TRBV5-6 to TRBJ1-2, with a tentative D call TRBD1 (6 bases). Germline CDR1 and CDR2: SGHDT and YYEEEE. V lost 4 bases to trimming and J lost 7 bases, with 17 bases between them. CDR3 length: 14 residues. CDR3 nucleotides: TGTGCCAGCAGCGTGGGCAGGGGATGGAGTGGCTACACCTTC. Amino acids: CASSVGRGWSGYTF.

The J gene is TRBJ2-3, the V gene TRBV5-4, with D possibly matching TRBD2 (5 bases). This CDR3 has 18 amino acids. Germline V lookup: CDR1 SGHNT, CDR2 YYREEE (reference sequence). V was clipped by 0 bases and J by 1 base, with 18 bases between them. CDR3: CASSLGGETGFGTDTQYF. CDR3 sequence (DNA): TGTGCCAGCAGCTTGGGGGGAGAAACTGGGTTCGGCACAGATACGCAGTATTTT.

The rearrangement uses TRBV4-1 and TRBJ1-4, with D possibly TRBD1 on 5 matching bases. The CDR3 is 14 residues long. Trimming took 1 base from V and 3 from J, leaving 6 bases between them. Looked up from germline, CDR1 is MGHRA and CDR2 is YSYEKL. The CDR3 spells CASSQVQANEKLFF. The CDR3 region has the DNA TGCGCCAGCAGCCAAGTACAGGCTAATGAAAAACTGTTTTTT.

The rearrangement uses TRBV7-9 and TRBJ2-7; tentatively, D is TRBD2 (6 bases). The CDR3 loop spans 15 amino acids. V was trimmed by 5 bases and J by 2 bases, leaving 16 bases between them. The V gene's germline CDR1 is SEHNR and CDR2 FQNEAQ (reference sequence). DNA for the CDR3: TGTGCCAGCAGCCCTGGGGACTTACCGCCCTACGAGCAGTACTTC. Protein sequence: CASSPGDLPPYEQYF.

V gene TRBV7-9 combines with J gene TRBJ2-7; 7 bases match TRBD1. The better agreement between TRBJ2-4 and the DNA end casts doubt on the J call. The CDR3 is 16 residues long. Germline CDR1 is SEHNR and CDR2 is FQNEAQ (reference sequence). The CDR3 loop reads CASSFPQGWGKNIQYF. In nucleotides, the CDR3 is TGTGCCAGCAGCTTCCCACAGGGGTGGGGCAAAAACATTCAGTACTTC.

The chain is built from TRBV5-1 and TRBJ1-2, with a possible D match to TRBD1 (6 bases). CDR1 is SGHRS and CDR2 is YFSETQ in the germline V gene. CDR3 length equals 14 residues. The V end lost 0 bases, the J end lost 8 bases, and 14 bases lay between the germline ends. The chain's CDR3 is CASSLEGVYQGYTF. CDR3 nucleotides: TGCGCCAGCAGCTTGGAGGGGGTGTACCAGGGCTACACCTTC. Looking up the rest from reference TRBV5-1 and TRBJ1-2 gives the full variable domain: KAGVTQTPRYLIKTRGQQVTLSCSPISGHRSVSWYQQTPGQGLQFLFEYFSETQRNKGNFPGRFSGRQFSNSRSEMNVSTLELGDSALYLCASSLEGVYQGYTFGSGTRLTVV.